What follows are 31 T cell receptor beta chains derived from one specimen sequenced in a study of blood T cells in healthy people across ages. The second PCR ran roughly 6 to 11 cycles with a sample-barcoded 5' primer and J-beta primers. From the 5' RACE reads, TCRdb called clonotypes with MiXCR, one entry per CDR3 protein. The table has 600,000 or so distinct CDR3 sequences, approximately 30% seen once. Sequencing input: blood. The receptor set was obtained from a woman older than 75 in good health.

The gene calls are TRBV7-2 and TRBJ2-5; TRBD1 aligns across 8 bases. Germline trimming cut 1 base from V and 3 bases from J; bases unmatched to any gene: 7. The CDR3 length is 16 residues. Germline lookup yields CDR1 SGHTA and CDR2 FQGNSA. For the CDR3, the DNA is TGTGCCAGCAGCTTAGGTTCAGGGGGCGGGGAAGAGACCCAGTACTTC. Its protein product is CASSLGSGGGEETQYF.

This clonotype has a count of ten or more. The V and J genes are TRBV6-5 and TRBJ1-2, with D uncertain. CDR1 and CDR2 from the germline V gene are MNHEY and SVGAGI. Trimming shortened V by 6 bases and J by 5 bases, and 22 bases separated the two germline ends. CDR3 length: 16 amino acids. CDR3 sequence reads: CASSPTEVLTYYGYTF. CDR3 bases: TGTGCCAGCAGCCCAACCGAGGTCCTAACTTATTATGGCTACACCTTC.

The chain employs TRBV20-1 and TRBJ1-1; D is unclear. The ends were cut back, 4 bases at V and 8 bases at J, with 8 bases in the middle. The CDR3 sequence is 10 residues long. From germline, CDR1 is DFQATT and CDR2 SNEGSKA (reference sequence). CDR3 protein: CSANGREAFF. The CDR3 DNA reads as TGCAGTGCTAACGGCAGGGAAGCTTTCTTT.

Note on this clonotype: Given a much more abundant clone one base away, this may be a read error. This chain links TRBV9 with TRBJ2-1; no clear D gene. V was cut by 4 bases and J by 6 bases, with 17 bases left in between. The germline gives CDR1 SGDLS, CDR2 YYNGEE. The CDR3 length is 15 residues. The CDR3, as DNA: TGTGCCAGCAGCCCCCGGACCTATCCCACCAATGAGCAGTTCTTC. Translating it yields CASSPRTYPTNEQFF.

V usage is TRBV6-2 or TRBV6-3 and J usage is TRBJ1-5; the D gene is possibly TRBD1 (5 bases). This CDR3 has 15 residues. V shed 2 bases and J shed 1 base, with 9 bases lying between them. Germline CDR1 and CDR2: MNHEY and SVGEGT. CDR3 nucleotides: TGTGCCAGCAGTTACGAAGGGGTGAGCAATCAGCCCCAGCATTTT. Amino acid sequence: CASSYEGVSNQPQHF.

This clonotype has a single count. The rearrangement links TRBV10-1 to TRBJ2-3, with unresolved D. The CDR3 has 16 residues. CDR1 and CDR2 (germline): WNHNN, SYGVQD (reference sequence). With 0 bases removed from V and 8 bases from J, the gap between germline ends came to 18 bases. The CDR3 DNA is TGCGCCAGCAGTGAGTCGTCAGGTCCTAGTCGTGGTACGCAGTATTTT. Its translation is CASSESSGPSRGTQYF.

The CDR3 DNA reads as TGTGCCACCCAAGACTACGAGCAGTACTTC. Translating it yields CATQDYEQYF. J is TRBJ2-7 and V is TRBV6-2 or TRBV6-3; D gene uncertain. The length of the CDR3 is 10 residues. Per germline, CDR1 MNHEY and CDR2 SVGEGT. V lost 10 bases and J lost 3, with 7 bases in between.

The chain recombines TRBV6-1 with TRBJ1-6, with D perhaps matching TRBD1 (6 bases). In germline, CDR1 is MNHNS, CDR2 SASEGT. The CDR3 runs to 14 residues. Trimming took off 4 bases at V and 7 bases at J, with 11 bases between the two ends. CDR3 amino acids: CASSVGTKNSPLHF. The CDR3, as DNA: TGTGCCAGCAGTGTCGGGACAAAAAATTCACCCCTCCACTTT.

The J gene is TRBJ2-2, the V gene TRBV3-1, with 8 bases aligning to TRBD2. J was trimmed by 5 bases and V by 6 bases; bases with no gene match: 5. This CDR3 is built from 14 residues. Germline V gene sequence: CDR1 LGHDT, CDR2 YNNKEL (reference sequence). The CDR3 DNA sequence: TGTGCCAGCAGACGGGGGGGCCTTACCGGGGAGCTGTTTTTT. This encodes CASRRGGLTGELFF. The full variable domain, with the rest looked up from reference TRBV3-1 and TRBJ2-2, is DTAVSQTPKYLVTQMGNDKSIKCEQNLGHDTMYWYKQDSKKFLKIMFSYNNKELIINETVPNRFSPKSPDKAHLNLHINSLELGDSAVYFCASRRGGLTGELFFGEGSRLTVL.

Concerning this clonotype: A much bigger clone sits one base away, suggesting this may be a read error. The DNA of the CDR3 is TGCGCCAGCAGCTTGGGACAGAACCACTACAATGAGCAGTACTTC. Translation gives CASSLGQNHYNEQYF. The genes are TRBV5-1 and TRBJ2-7, with D possibly matching TRBD1 (5 bases). The CDR3 totals 15 residues. Germline CDR1 SGHRS, CDR2 YFSETQ. V was trimmed by 0 bases and J by 7 bases, leaving 17 bases between them.

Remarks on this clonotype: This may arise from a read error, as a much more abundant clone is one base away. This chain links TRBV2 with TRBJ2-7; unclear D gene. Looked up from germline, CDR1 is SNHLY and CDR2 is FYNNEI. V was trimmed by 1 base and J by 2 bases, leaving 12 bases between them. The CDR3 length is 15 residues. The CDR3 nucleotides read TGTGCCAGCAGTGAAGTTGGTTACCCGCCCTACGAGCAGTACTTC. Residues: CASSEVGYPPYEQYF.

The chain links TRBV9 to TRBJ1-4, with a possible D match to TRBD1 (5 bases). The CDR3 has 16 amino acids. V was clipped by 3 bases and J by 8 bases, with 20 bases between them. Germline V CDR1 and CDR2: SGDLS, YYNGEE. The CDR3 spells CASSERPGLSPEKLFF. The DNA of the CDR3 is TGTGCCAGCAGCGAAAGACCGGGACTCTCTCCAGAAAAACTGTTTTTT.

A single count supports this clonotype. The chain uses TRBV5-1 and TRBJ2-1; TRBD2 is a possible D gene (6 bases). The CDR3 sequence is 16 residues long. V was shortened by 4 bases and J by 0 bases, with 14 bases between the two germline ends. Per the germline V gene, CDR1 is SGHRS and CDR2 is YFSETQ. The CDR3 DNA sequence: TGCGCCAGCAGCGGAGGTAGCGGATACTCCTACAATGAGCAGTTCTTC. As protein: CASSGGSGYSYNEQFF.

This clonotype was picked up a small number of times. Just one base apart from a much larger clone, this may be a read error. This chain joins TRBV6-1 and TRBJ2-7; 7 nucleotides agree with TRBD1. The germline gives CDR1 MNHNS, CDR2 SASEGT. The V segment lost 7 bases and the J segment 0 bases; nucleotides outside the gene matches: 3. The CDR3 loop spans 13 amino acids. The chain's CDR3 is CASTGQASYEQYF. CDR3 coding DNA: TGTGCCAGCACCGGACAGGCCTCCTACGAGCAGTACTTC.

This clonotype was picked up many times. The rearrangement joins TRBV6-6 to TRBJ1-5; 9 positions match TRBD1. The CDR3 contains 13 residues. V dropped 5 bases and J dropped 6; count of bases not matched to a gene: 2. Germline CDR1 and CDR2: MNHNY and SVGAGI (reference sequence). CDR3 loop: CASSTGGLQPQHF. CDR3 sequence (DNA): TGTGCCAGCAGTACAGGGGGCCTTCAGCCCCAGCATTTT.

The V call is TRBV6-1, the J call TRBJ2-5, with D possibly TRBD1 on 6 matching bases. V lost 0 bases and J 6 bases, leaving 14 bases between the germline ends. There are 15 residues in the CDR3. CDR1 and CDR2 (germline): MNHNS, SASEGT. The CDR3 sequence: CASSEAVRGLKTQYF. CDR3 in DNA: TGTGCCAGCAGTGAAGCCGTCAGGGGATTAAAGACCCAGTACTTC.

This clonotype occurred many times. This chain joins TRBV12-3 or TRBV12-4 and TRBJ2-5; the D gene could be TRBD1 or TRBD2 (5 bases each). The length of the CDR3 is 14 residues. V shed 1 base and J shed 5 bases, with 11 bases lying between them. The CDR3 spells CASSLVNGAETQYF. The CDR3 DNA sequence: TGTGCCAGCAGTTTAGTCAACGGGGCCGAGACCCAGTACTTC.

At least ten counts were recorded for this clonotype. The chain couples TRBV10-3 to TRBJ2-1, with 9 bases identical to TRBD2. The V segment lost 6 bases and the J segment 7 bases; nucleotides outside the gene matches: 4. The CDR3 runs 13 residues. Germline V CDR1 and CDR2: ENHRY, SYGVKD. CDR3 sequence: CAIRRGGLNEQFF. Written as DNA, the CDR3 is TGTGCCATCAGGCGGGGGGGCCTGAATGAGCAGTTCTTC.

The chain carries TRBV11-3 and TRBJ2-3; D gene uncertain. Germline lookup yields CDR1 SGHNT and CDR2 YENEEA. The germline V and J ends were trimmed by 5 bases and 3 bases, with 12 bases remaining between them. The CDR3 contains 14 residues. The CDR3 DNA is TGTGCCAGCAGCGTGGGGATAGGGACAGATACGCAGTATTTT. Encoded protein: CASSVGIGTDTQYF.

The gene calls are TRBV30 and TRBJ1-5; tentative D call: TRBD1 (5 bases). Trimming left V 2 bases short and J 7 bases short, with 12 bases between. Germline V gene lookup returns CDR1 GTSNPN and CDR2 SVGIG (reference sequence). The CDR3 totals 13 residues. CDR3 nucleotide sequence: TGTGCCTGGAGTAAAGGGGAATGGCAGCCCCAGCATTTT. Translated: CAWSKGEWQPQHF.

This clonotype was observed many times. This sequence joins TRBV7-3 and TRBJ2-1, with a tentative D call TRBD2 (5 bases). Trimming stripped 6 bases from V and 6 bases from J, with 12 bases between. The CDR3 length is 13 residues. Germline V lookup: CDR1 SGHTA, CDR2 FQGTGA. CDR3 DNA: TGTGCCAGCAGTGGACTGGAGTTCAATGAGCAGTTCTTC. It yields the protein CASSGLEFNEQFF.

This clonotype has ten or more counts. The CDR3 sequence is CSASGAIGNEQFF. The CDR3 nucleotides read TGCAGTGCTAGTGGGGCGATTGGGAATGAGCAGTTCTTC. The chain joins TRBV20-1 to TRBJ2-1; D perhaps matches TRBD1 (5 bases). This CDR3 spans 13 amino acids. The germline gives CDR1 DFQATT, CDR2 SNEGSKA (reference sequence). The V end was cut by 3 bases, the J end by 7 bases, with 13 bases between.

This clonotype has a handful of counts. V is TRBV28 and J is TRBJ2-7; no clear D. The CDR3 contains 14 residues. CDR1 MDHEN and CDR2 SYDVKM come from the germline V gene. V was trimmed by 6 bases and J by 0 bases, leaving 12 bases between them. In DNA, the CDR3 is TGTGCCAGCAGGTCCCAGGTATTCTCCTACGAGCAGTACTTC. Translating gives CASRSQVFSYEQYF.

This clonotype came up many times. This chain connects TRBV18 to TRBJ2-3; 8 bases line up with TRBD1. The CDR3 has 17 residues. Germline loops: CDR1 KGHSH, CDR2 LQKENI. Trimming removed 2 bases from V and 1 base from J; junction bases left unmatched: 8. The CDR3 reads CASSPVLPGQGTDTQYF. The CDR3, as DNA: TGTGCCAGCTCACCAGTGTTACCGGGACAGGGCACAGATACGCAGTATTTT.

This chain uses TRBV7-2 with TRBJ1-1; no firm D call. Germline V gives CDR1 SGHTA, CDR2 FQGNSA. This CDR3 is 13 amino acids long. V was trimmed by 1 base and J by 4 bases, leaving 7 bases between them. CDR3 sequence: CASSLVRSTEAFF. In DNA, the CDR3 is TGTGCCAGCAGCTTAGTCAGGAGCACTGAAGCTTTCTTT.

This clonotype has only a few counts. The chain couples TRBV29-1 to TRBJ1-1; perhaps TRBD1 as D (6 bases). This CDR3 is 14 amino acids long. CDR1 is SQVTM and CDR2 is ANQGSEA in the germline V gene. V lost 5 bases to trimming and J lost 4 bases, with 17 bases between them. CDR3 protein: CSVSRWGAGTEAFF. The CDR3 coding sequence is TGCAGCGTTTCCCGCTGGGGGGCCGGCACTGAAGCTTTCTTT.

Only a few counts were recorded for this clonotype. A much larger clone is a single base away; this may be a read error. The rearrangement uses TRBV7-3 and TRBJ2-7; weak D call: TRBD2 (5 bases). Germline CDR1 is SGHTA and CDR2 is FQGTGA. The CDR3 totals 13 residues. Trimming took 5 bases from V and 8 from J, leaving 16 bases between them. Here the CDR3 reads CASSDGSRDQQYF. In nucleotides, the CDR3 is TGTGCCAGCAGCGACGGATCTCGGGATCAGCAGTACTTC. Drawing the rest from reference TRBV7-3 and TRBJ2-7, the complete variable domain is GAGVSQTPSNKVTEKGKYVELRCDPISGHTALYWYRQSLGQGPEFLIYFQGTGAADDSGLPNDRFFAVRPEGSVSTLKIQRTERGDSAVYLCASSDGSRDQQYFGPGTRLTVT.

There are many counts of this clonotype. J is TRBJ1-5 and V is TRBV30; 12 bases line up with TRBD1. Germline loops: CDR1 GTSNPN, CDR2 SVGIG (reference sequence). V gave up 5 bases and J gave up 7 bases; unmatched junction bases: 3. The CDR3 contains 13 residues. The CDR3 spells CAWGTGGRQPQHF. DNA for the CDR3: TGTGCCTGGGGGACAGGGGGCAGGCAGCCCCAGCATTTT.

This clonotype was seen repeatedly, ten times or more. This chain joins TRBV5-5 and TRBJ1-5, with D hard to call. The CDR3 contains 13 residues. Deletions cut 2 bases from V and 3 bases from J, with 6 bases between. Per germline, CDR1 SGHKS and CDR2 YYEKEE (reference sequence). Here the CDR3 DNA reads TGTGCCAGCAGCTTACGATACAATCAGCCCCAGCATTTT. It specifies CASSLRYNQPQHF.

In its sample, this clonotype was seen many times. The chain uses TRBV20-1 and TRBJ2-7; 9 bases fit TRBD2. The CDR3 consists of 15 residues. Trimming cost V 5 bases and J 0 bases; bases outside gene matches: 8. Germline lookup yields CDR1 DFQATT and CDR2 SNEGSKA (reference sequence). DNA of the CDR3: TGCAGTGCTCGCCCCGGGACTAGCCCCTCCTACGAGCAGTACTTC. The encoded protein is CSARPGTSPSYEQYF.

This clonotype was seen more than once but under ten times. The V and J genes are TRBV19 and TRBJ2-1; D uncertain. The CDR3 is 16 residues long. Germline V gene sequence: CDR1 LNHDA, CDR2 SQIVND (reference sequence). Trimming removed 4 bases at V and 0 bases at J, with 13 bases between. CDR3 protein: CASSTAFPRSYNEQFF. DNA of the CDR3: TGTGCCAGTAGTACTGCGTTTCCTCGCTCCTACAATGAGCAGTTCTTC. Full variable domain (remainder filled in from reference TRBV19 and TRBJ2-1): DGGITQSPKYLFRKEGQNVTLSCEQNLNHDAMYWYRQDPGQGLRLIYYSQIVNDFQKGDIAEGYSVSREKKESFPLTVTSAQKNPTAFYLCASSTAFPRSYNEQFFGPGTRLTVL.